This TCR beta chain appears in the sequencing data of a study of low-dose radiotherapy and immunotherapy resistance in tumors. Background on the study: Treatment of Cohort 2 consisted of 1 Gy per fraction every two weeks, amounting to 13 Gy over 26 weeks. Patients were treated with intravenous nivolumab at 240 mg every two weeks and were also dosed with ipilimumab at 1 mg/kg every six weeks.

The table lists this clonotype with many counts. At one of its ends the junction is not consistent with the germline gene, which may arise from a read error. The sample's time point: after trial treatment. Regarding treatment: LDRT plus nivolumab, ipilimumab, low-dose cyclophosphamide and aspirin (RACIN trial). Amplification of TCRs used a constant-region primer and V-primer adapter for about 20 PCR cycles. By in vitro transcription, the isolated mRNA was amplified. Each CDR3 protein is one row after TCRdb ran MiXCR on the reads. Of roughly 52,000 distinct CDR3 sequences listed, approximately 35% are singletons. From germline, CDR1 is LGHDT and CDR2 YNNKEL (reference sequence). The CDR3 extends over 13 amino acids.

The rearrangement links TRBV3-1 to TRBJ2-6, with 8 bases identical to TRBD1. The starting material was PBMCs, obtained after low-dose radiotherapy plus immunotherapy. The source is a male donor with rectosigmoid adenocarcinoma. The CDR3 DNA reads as TGTGGACAGGGGCGGCCTGGGCCCAACGTCCTGACTTTC. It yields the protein CGQGRPGPNVLTF.